The 18 T cell receptor beta chains below come from one sample, sequenced in a study of regulatory T cells in long-lasting Graves disease (dated by TCRdb to the early 2020s). Library creation used multiplex PCR. Sequenced on an Illumina HiSeq 4000. To build TCR beta libraries, CDR3 regions were amplified by Arm-PCR using iRepertoire HTBI primers. TCRdb reworked the public reads: Q25 trimming with fastp, MiXCR clone assembly, productive beta chains retained. Rows are combined by CDR3 protein, so each entry shows the most common genes and DNA. Counted in this sample were 300,000 to 400,000 distinct CDR3 sequences; around 19% of them appeared once. Approximately 31% of the sample is held by the ten biggest clonotypes. Read against the paper, the sample's time point label means: persistent/refractory GD, antithyroid drugs over 5 years with positive TRAb. For both TCR sequencing and RNA sequencing, RNA was extracted from PBMCs using TRIzol.

The input for sequencing was peripheral blood mononuclear cells (PBMCs), taken when the disease was refractory, from a patient treated with antithyroid drugs. These receptors were taken from a female donor with Graves disease.

J is TRBJ1-5 and V is TRBV6-1; D is unclear. Germline CDR1 is MNHNS and CDR2 is SASEGT. Trimming took off 5 bases at V and 0 bases at J, with 17 bases between the two ends. The CDR3 is 17 amino acids. CDR3 protein: CASSRNGRDYSNQPQHF. The DNA of the CDR3 is TGTGCCAGCAGTCGAAACGGACGGGATTATAGCAATCAGCCCCAGCATTTT.

At least ten counts were recorded for this clonotype. The chain employs TRBV10-3 and TRBJ2-7, with 7 positions matching TRBD2. V was pared by 4 bases and J by 3 bases, with 9 bases of the junction left unmatched. The CDR3 is 15 residues long. The germline CDR1 and CDR2 sequences are ENHRY and SYGVKD. The CDR3 sequence is CAISATGGSLYEQYF. The CDR3 bases are TGTGCCATCAGTGCGACGGGCGGGAGTCTCTACGAGCAGTACTTC.

This clonotype was observed at least ten times. The gene calls are TRBV7-8 and TRBJ2-7; D is ambiguous. The CDR3 length is 15 residues. The V end lost 0 bases, the J end lost 7 bases, and 16 bases lay between the germline ends. Germline V gene sequence: CDR1 SGHVS, CDR2 FQNEAQ. In DNA, the CDR3 is TGTGCCAGCAGCTTAGCGTCAAGGGTGTCGGGTGAGCAGTACTTC. The encoded protein is CASSLASRVSGEQYF. The full variable domain, completed using reference TRBV7-8 and TRBJ2-7, is GAGVSQSPRYKVAKRGQDVALRCDPISGHVSLFWYQQALGQGPEFLTYFQNEAQLDKSGLPSDRFFAERPEGSVSTLKIQRTQQEDSAVYLCASSLASRVSGEQYFGPGTRLTVT.

CDR3 sequence: CASSSPYGGWTEAFF. As DNA, the CDR3 is TGTGCCAGCAGCTCCCCCTATGGGGGTTGGACTGAAGCTTTCTTT. The chain has TRBV7-2 and TRBJ1-1; D is possibly TRBD1 (5 bases). Trimming pared 4 bases from V and 5 bases from J, leaving 17 bases between. CDR3 length: 15 residues. Germline CDR1 SGHTA, CDR2 FQGNSA.

The chain combines TRBV25-1 with TRBJ2-1; 10 bases map to TRBD2. CDR3 size: 15 residues. The germline V gene has CDR1 MGHDK and CDR2 SYGVNS. The junction had 11 bases not matched to a gene; V was cut back by 6 bases and J by 9 bases. The CDR3 here is CASREAGGPFSEQFF. CDR3 nucleotides: TGTGCCAGCAGGGAAGCGGGAGGGCCTTTTAGTGAGCAGTTCTTC.

J is TRBJ2-7 and V is TRBV27; tentative D call: TRBD2 (6 bases). V dropped 10 bases and J dropped 0 bases, with 13 bases sitting between them. Germline V CDR1 and CDR2: MNHEY, SMNVEV (reference sequence). The CDR3 covers 13 residues. CDR3 amino acids: CATQGGSSYEQYF. The CDR3 DNA reads as TGTGCCACCCAGGGAGGAAGCTCCTACGAGCAGTACTTC.

CDR3 loop: CASSLSTGQGAPSYNSPLHF. The CDR3 coding sequence is TGTGCCAGCAGCCTTTCTACCGGACAGGGGGCGCCCTCCTATAATTCACCCCTCCACTTT. The chain recombines TRBV7-2 with TRBJ1-6; TRBD1 aligns across 11 bases. Germline assignment: CDR1 SGHTA and CDR2 FQGNSA. The CDR3 is made up of 20 amino acids. V lost 5 bases, J lost 0 bases, and 12 bases stayed unmatched.

There are a few counts of this clonotype. This sequence joins TRBV5-1 and TRBJ2-2, with D hard to call. CDR1 is SGHRS and CDR2 is YFSETQ in the germline V gene. Trimming took off 5 bases at V and 0 bases at J, with 8 bases between the two ends. This CDR3 spans 14 amino acids. CDR3 region: CASRDTANTGELFF. DNA of the CDR3: TGCGCCAGCAGAGACACCGCGAACACCGGGGAGCTGTTTTTT.

This clonotype was detected only a few times. This sequence joins TRBV18 and TRBJ2-7; either TRBD1 or TRBD2 may fit D (5 bases each). Trimming took 2 bases from V and 6 from J, leaving 8 bases between them. The CDR3 consists of 12 residues. Germline V lookup: CDR1 KGHSH, CDR2 LQKENI. CDR3 in amino acids: CASSPMRGEQYF. CDR3 coding DNA: TGTGCCAGCTCACCAATGAGGGGCGAGCAGTACTTC.

This chain uses TRBV28 with TRBJ2-7, with D tentatively TRBD1 (6 bases). The CDR3 loop spans 14 amino acids. V was cut by 7 bases and J by 6 bases, with 19 bases left in between. Germline CDR1 MDHEN, CDR2 SYDVKM. The chain's CDR3 is CASTTVKQGCEQYF. CDR3 DNA: TGTGCCAGCACCACCGTTAAACAGGGTTGCGAGCAGTACTTC.

The chain employs TRBV20-1 and TRBJ2-1; 9 bases map to TRBD2. CDR1 DFQATT and CDR2 SNEGSKA come from the germline V gene (reference sequence). Trimming took 0 bases from V and 3 from J; bases not matched to a gene: 6. The CDR3 covers 16 residues. The DNA of the CDR3 is TGCAGTGCTAGAGATCTCGGGACTAGCAGCTACAATGAGCAGTTCTTC. As protein: CSARDLGTSSYNEQFF.

The chain employs TRBV9 and TRBJ2-3, with a possible D match to TRBD2 (5 bases). The CDR3 runs 14 residues. Germline-derived CDR1 and CDR2 are SGDLS and YYNGEE. V was clipped by 0 bases and J by 6 bases, with 11 bases between them. Here the CDR3 reads CASSVGLAPDTQYF. Written as DNA, the CDR3 is TGTGCCAGCAGCGTAGGGCTAGCCCCCGATACGCAGTATTTT.

This CDR3 reads CASSLATATGELFF. CDR3 nucleotide sequence: TGTGCCAGCAGCTTAGCCACCGCCACCGGGGAGCTGTTTTTT. V gene TRBV7-8 combines with J gene TRBJ2-2, with D hard to call. Per the germline V gene, CDR1 is SGHVS and CDR2 is FQNEAQ. V was cut by 0 bases and J by 4 bases, with 6 bases left in between. This CDR3 contains 14 residues.

This clonotype was found many times. The J gene is TRBJ1-2, the V gene TRBV13; no definite D call. Looked up from germline, CDR1 is PRHDT and CDR2 is FYEKMQ (reference sequence). The CDR3 contains 16 residues. Trimming took off 0 bases at V and 3 bases at J, with 14 bases between the two ends. In DNA, the CDR3 is TGTGCCAGCAGCTTAGGCCTCCTGCGGCGGGACTATGGCTACACCTTC. Translating gives CASSLGLLRRDYGYTF.

This clonotype was detected only a few times. This chain joins TRBV20-1 and TRBJ1-4, with D perhaps TRBD1 (6 bases). The germline V gene has CDR1 DFQATT and CDR2 SNEGSKA (reference sequence). V dropped 5 bases and J dropped 5 bases, with 9 bases sitting between them. The length of the CDR3 is 12 residues. The CDR3 protein is CSAQGGNEKLFF. CDR3 DNA: TGCAGTGCTCAAGGGGGAAATGAAAAACTGTTTTTT.

This clonotype was seen more than once but under ten times. The chain recombines TRBV29-1 with TRBJ1-1; 11 nucleotides line up with TRBD1. Germline CDR1 reads SQVTM; CDR2 reads ANQGSEA. The CDR3 is 17 amino acids. After removal of 2 bases from V and 0 bases from J, the junction contained 8 bases not matched to a gene. The CDR3, as DNA: TGCAGCGTTGAAAACCCAGGGACAGGGGGTCTGAACACTGAAGCTTTCTTT. Translation gives CSVENPGTGGLNTEAFF.

Many counts were recorded for this clonotype. The chain is built from TRBV28 and TRBJ1-5, with a tentative D call TRBD1 (6 bases). Trimming took 1 base from V and 9 from J, leaving 16 bases between them. The length of the CDR3 is 15 residues. Germline CDR1 and CDR2: MDHEN and SYDVKM. DNA of the CDR3: TGTGCCAGCAGTTTATCCCCATCGGGGGCACGGCCCCAGCATTTT. Protein product: CASSLSPSGARPQHF.

This clonotype was recorded many times. The rearrangement uses TRBV2 and TRBJ1-2; D perhaps matches TRBD1 (6 bases). The CDR3 totals 15 residues. V was trimmed by 8 bases and J by 4 bases, leaving 20 bases between them. The germline V gene has CDR1 SNHLY and CDR2 FYNNEI. CDR3 in amino acids: CASGSQGAVIYGYTF. The CDR3 nucleotides are TGTGCCAGCGGCTCACAGGGTGCGGTAATCTATGGCTACACCTTC. Based on the CDR3 plus reference TRBV2 and TRBJ1-2, the full variable domain is EPEVTQTPSHQVTQMGQEVILRCVPISNHLYFYWYRQILGQKVEFLVSFYNNEISEKSEIFDDQFSVERPDGSNFTLKIRSTKLEDSAMYFCASGSQGAVIYGYTFGSGTRLTVV.